One T cell receptor beta chain is described in this entry. What it recognizes is unknown. This entry comes from a study of T cells in localized non-small cell lung cancer. This table comes from immunoSEQ multiplex PCR, and its TCRdb copy is limited to in-frame clones, with some not included. The sample records about 46,000 clones, 80% to 85% being singletons. Study results and caveats: For the top 100 tumor clones, a median about 62 also appeared in adjacent lung. Elevated circulating T cell density in blood was associated with longer overall survival. Compared with tumor, uninvolved adjacent lung displayed greater T cell clonality, ranking highest overall.

The material sequenced was peripheral blood mononuclear cells, taken before any cancer treatment. The clonotype originates from a man aged 35 to 70 with stage III lung adenocarcinoma.

Here the CDR3 DNA reads TGTGCCACCAGCAGAGATGGTGAGGGGAATGCTGAAGCTTTCTTT. Translated, it gives CATSRDGEGNAEAFF. This chain links TRBV15 with TRBJ1-1, with D tentatively TRBD1 (5 bases). Germline CDR1 reads LNHNV; CDR2 reads YYDKDF (reference sequence). V gave up 0 bases and J gave up 6 bases, with 14 bases separating them. The CDR3 has 15 residues.